This T cell receptor beta chain was documented in a study of T cell responses to AZD1222 COVID-19 vaccine. Study-level findings and limits: It was only after the peak T cell response that any repertoires were sampled. Most donors were white British, females outnumbered males, and clonal diversity was possibly underestimated.

Points on this clone: Its antigen remains unknown.

Produced via immunoSEQ multiplex PCR; TCRdb's table is partial and in-frame only. The table has 110,000 to 150,000 clones, 70% to 90% seen once. The specimen was peripheral blood, collected on day 0 of AZD1222 vaccination. The receptor was derived from an adult in good health.

The CDR3 region has the DNA TGTGCCAGCAGCTTGGGATCTGGGATTAACACTGAAGCTTTCTTT. Amino acid sequence: CASSLGSGINTEAFF. The chain recombines TRBV5-4 with TRBJ1-1; D ambiguous. The CDR3 sequence is 15 residues long. V was trimmed by 0 bases and J by 2 bases, leaving 11 bases between them. Germline V gives CDR1 SGHNT, CDR2 YYREEE (reference sequence).